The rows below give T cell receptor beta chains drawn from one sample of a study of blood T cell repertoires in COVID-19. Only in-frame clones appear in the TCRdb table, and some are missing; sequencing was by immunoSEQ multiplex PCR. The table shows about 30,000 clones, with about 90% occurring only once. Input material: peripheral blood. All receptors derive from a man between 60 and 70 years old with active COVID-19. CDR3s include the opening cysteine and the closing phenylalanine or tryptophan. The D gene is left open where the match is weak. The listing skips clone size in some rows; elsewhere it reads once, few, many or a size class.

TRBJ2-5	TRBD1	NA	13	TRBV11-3	CASRGGREETQYF	TGTGCCAGCCGAGGGGGCAGGGAAGAGACCCAGTACTTC
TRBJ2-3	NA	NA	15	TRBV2	CASRPVRDTTDTQYF	TGTGCCAGCAGGCCCGTAAGGGACACCACAGATACGCAGTATTTT
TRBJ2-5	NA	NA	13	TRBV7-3	CASSLAIRETQYF	TGTGCCAGCAGCTTAGCGATTCGAGAGACCCAGTACTTC
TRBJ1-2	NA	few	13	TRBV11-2	CASSPGVAYGYTF	TGTGCCAGCAGCCCAGGGGTGGCCTATGGCTACACCTTC
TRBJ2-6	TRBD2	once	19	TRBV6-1	CASRESGLAGSSGANVLTF	TGTGCCAGCAGGGAATCGGGACTAGCGGGTAGCTCTGGGGCCAACGTCCTGACTTTC
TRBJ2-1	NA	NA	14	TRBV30	CAWSAQSSYNEQFF	TGTGCCTGGAGCGCACAGAGCTCCTACAATGAGCAGTTCTTC
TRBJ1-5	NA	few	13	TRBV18	CASSPLESQPQHF	TGTGCCAGCTCACCACTGGAGTCTCAGCCCCAGCATTTT
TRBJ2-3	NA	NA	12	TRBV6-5	CASTLVTDTQYF	TGTGCCAGCACCCTCGTCACAGATACGCAGTATTTT
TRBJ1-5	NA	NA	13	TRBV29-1	CSVGTTPNQPQHF	TGCAGCGTGGGCACGACACCTAATCAGCCCCAGCATTTT
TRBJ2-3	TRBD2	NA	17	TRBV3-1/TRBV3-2	CASSQDSGGVMTDTQYF	TGTGCCAGCAGCCAAGATTCCGGGGGGGTAATGACAGATACGCAGTATTTT
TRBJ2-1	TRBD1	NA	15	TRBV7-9	CASSPGDRGHNEQFF	TGTGCCAGCAGCCCAGGGGACAGGGGACACAATGAGCAGTTCTTC
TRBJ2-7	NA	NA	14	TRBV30	CAWRGAGRGYEQYF	TGTGCCTGGAGGGGTGCGGGCAGGGGCTACGAGCAGTACTTC
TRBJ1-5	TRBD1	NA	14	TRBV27	CASSYGQGDQPQHF	TGTGCCAGCAGTTACGGACAGGGGGATCAGCCCCAGCATTTT
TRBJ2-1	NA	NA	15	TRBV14	CASSQDTVRYNEQFF	TGTGCCAGCAGCCAAGATACGGTCCGGTACAATGAGCAGTTCTTC
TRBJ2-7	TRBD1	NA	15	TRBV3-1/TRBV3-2	CASSEVGQGYYEQYF	TGTGCCAGCAGTGAAGTGGGACAGGGTTACTACGAGCAGTACTTC
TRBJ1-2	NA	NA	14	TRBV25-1	CASSELTPRGGYTF	TGTGCCAGCAGTGAATTAACCCCTCGAGGTGGCTACACCTTC
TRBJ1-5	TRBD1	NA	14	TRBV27	CASSPNRGDQPQHF	TGTGCCAGCAGTCCCAACAGGGGTGATCAGCCCCAGCATTTT
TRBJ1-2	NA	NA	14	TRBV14	CASSQFSTNYGYTF	TGTGCCAGCAGCCAATTTTCCACTAACTATGGCTACACCTTC
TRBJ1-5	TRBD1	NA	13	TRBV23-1	CASRPRDSEPQHF	TGCGCCAGCAGGCCCCGGGACAGCGAGCCCCAGCATTTT
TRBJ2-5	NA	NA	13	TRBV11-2	CASSLSDQETQYF	TGTGCCAGCAGCTTATCAGATCAAGAGACCCAGTACTTC
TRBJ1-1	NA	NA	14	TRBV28	CASSLGGVNTEAFF	TGTGCCAGCAGTTTGGGGGGGGTCAACACTGAAGCTTTCTTT